Below, 28 T cell receptor beta chains from the same sample are listed, as sequenced in a study of Graves' ophthalmopathy and Graves' hyperthyroidism. RNA transcripts were the template, and TCR beta CDR3 regions were amplified from them. First-round RT-PCR used HTBI primers; second-round multiplex PCR followed. TCRdb analysed the multiplex PCR reads with MiXCR anew, one entry per CDR3 protein. The sample contains 400,000 to 450,000 distinct CDR3 sequences, around 21% of which appear only once. The sample consisted of peripheral blood. These receptors were collected from a woman aged 18-29 years with stable Graves' hyperthyroidism.

This clonotype came up a few times. J is TRBJ1-5 and V is TRBV30; 8 bases match TRBD1. This CDR3 comprises 14 residues. Germline CDR1 and CDR2: GTSNPN and SVGIG (reference sequence). The trim removed 2 bases at V and 10 bases at J, leaving 10 bases unmatched. This CDR3 is CAWSPRDRSQPQHF. The CDR3, as DNA: TGTGCCTGGAGTCCCCGGGACAGGTCGCAACCCCAGCATTTT.

The sample holds many counts of this clonotype. The genes are TRBV7-2 and TRBJ1-5; no firm D call. The ends were cut back, 5 bases at V and 2 bases at J, with 16 bases in the middle. The CDR3 is 16 amino acids. Germline values: CDR1 SGHTA, CDR2 FQGNSA. The CDR3 is CASSPRGGSGNQPQHF. The CDR3, as DNA: TGTGCCAGCAGCCCAAGAGGTGGTTCTGGCAATCAGCCCCAGCATTTT. Variable domain in full (rest from reference TRBV7-2 and TRBJ1-5): GAGVSQSPSNKVTEKGKDVELRCDPISGHTALYWYRQSLGQGLEFLIYFQGNSAPDKSGLPSDRFSAERTGGSVSTLTIQRTQQEDSAVYLCASSPRGGSGNQPQHFGDGTRLSIL.

This clonotype turned up a few times. Mismatch with germline at one junction end may stem from a read error. The V call is TRBV12-3 or TRBV12-4, the J call TRBJ2-1, with 8 bases lining up with TRBD2. The CDR3 spans 15 residues. The CDR3 sequence is CASSFQNSGINEKFF. The CDR3 region has the DNA TGTGCCAGCAGTTTCCAGAATAGCGGGATAAATGAGAAGTTCTTC.

This clonotype was seen ten or more times. This rearrangement joins TRBV7-2 to TRBJ2-7, with 11 nucleotides matching TRBD2. CDR1 and CDR2 (germline): SGHTA, FQGNSA. This CDR3 spans 14 amino acids. Trimming cost V 3 bases and J 6 bases; bases outside gene matches: 4. CDR3 DNA: TGTGCCAGCAGCTTTAGCGGGAGGGCCGCCGAGCAGTACTTC. It specifies CASSFSGRAAEQYF.

This clonotype came up many times. This sequence joins TRBV12-3 or TRBV12-4 and TRBJ1-1; D is possibly TRBD1 (5 bases). Deletions cut 8 bases from V and 3 bases from J, with 13 bases between. The CDR3 spans 13 residues. The CDR3: CASSSGGDTEAFF. CDR3 DNA: TGTGCCAGCTCTTCCGGGGGTGACACTGAAGCTTTCTTT.

This clonotype was counted ten times or more. The chain has TRBV10-3 and TRBJ1-2; 9 bases fit TRBD1. The CDR3 is made up of 14 amino acids. The ends lost 2 bases at V and 6 bases at J; junction bases unmatched: 4. Looked up from germline, CDR1 is ENHRY and CDR2 is SYGVKD. The CDR3 DNA reads TGTGCCATCAGTGAGCCTACAGGGGGCGATGGCTACACCTTC. Protein: CAISEPTGGDGYTF.

The gene calls are TRBV7-2 and TRBJ1-5; TRBD1 might be the D (6 bases). Germline CDR1 SGHTA, CDR2 FQGNSA. V lost 5 bases to trimming and J lost 6 bases, with 11 bases between them. CDR3 length equals 13 residues. This CDR3 is CASSTRGGQPQHF. The CDR3 region has the DNA TGTGCCAGCAGCACCAGGGGTGGTCAGCCCCAGCATTTT.

The chain uses TRBV12-3 or TRBV12-4 and TRBJ2-7; 13 nucleotides line up with TRBD2. The V segment lost 6 bases and the J segment 3 bases; nucleotides outside the gene matches: 5. The CDR3 totals 15 residues. The CDR3 loop is CASSIRLAGGYEQYF. DNA for the CDR3: TGTGCCAGCAGCATTAGACTAGCGGGAGGCTACGAGCAGTACTTC.

Ten or more counts support this clonotype. This chain links TRBV6-1 with TRBJ2-2; weak D call: TRBD1 (6 bases). V was cut by 4 bases and J by 1 base, with 7 bases left in between. Germline V gives CDR1 MNHNS, CDR2 SASEGT. The length of the CDR3 is 14 residues. The DNA of the CDR3 is TGTGCCAGCAGTGTGGGACAGAACACCGGGGAGCTGTTTTTT. Its protein product is CASSVGQNTGELFF.

With regard to this clonotype: The germline gene is not matched at one end of the junction; a read error may be the cause. The chain joins TRBV12-3 or TRBV12-4 to TRBJ1-1, with 9 bases lining up with TRBD1. The CDR3 loop spans 14 amino acids. The CDR3 loop is CASSLTGGYTDAFF. CDR3 nucleotide sequence: TGTGCCAGCAGTCTGACAGGGGGGTACACTGACGCTTTCTTT.

This clonotype was counted many times. The rearrangement links TRBV4-2 to TRBJ2-7, with 12 bases lining up with TRBD2. CDR3 length: 16 residues. Per the germline V gene, CDR1 is LGHNA and CDR2 is YNFKEQ. The V and J ends lost 3 bases and 4 bases, in that order; junction bases with no gene match: 7. Here the CDR3 reads CASSHHGLAGRYEQYF. As DNA, the CDR3 is TGTGCCAGCAGCCATCATGGACTAGCGGGAAGGTACGAGCAGTACTTC.

This clonotype was counted a single time. The chain has TRBV27 and TRBJ1-2; D may be TRBD1 (6 bases). CDR3 size: 14 residues. V lost 5 bases and J 7 bases, leaving 17 bases between the germline ends. Germline CDR1 reads MNHEY; CDR2 reads SMNVEV (reference sequence). The CDR3 protein is CASSEQVGALGYTF. CDR3 sequence (DNA): TGTGCCAGCAGTGAACAGGTGGGGGCGCTTGGCTACACCTTC.

The chain couples TRBV24-1 to TRBJ1-2; no definite D call. Per the germline V gene, CDR1 is KGHDR and CDR2 is SFDVKD. V was cut by 1 base and J by 1 base, with 12 bases left in between. The length of the CDR3 is 16 residues. The CDR3 spells CATSDFEGARNYGYTF. The CDR3 bases are TGTGCCACCAGTGATTTTGAGGGAGCCCGTAACTATGGCTACACCTTC.

In its sample, this clonotype was seen many times. This sequence joins TRBV10-3 and TRBJ2-5, with D maybe TRBD1 (5 bases). Trimming left V 0 bases short and J 4 bases short, with 9 bases between. CDR3 length equals 14 residues. Per the germline V gene, CDR1 is ENHRY and CDR2 is SYGVKD. CDR3 loop: CAISESRRGETQYF. The CDR3 DNA is TGTGCCATCAGTGAGTCCCGAAGGGGAGAGACCCAGTACTTC.

This clonotype was detected ten times or more. The chain has TRBV5-1 and TRBJ2-7, with 7 positions matching TRBD2. Germline CDR1 is SGHRS and CDR2 is YFSETQ. The CDR3 spans 13 residues. Unmatched junction bases numbered 3, after V lost 3 bases and J lost 3 bases. CDR3 residues: CASSWGLFYEQYF. CDR3 nucleotide sequence: TGCGCCAGCAGCTGGGGACTATTCTACGAGCAGTACTTC.

This clonotype occurred many times. This chain connects TRBV11-2 to TRBJ2-7; a possible D gene is TRBD1 (6 bases). The CDR3 length is 13 residues. Deletions cut 0 bases from V and 9 bases from J, with 12 bases between. Germline assignment: CDR1 SGHAT and CDR2 FQNNGV. The CDR3 loop is CASSLEVGGVQYF. The CDR3 region has the DNA TGTGCCAGCAGCTTAGAGGTAGGGGGAGTGCAGTACTTC.

This clonotype was recorded at least ten times. V gene TRBV10-3 combines with J gene TRBJ2-7, with D unresolved. V shed 0 bases and J shed 1 base, with 13 bases lying between them. The CDR3 contains 16 residues. Germline CDR1 reads ENHRY; CDR2 reads SYGVKD. CDR3 sequence reads: CAISESTLDISYEQYF. DNA of the CDR3: TGTGCCATCAGTGAGTCGACTCTTGACATTTCCTACGAGCAGTACTTC.

The chain carries TRBV30 and TRBJ1-1, with D perhaps TRBD1 (6 bases). Germline CDR1 reads GTSNPN; CDR2 reads SVGIG (reference sequence). This CDR3 comprises 13 residues. Trimming removed 5 bases from V and 0 bases from J, with 10 bases in between. CDR3: CAWQGQLNTEAFF. For the CDR3, the DNA is TGTGCCTGGCAAGGACAGTTGAACACTGAAGCTTTCTTT.

This chain joins TRBV3-1 and TRBJ1-2; TRBD1 aligns across 8 bases. This CDR3 is built from 15 residues. The germline gives CDR1 LGHDT, CDR2 YNNKEL (reference sequence). Trimming removed 4 bases from V and 2 bases from J; junction bases left unmatched: 6. DNA for the CDR3: TGTGCCAGCAGCCCCGGGACAGGCCGGAACTATGGCTACACCTTC. Protein sequence: CASSPGTGRNYGYTF.

This clonotype was detected ten times or more. J is TRBJ1-5 and V is TRBV6-4; TRBD1 agrees at 9 bases. CDR1 is MRHNA and CDR2 is SNTAGT in the germline V gene. Trimming at V came to 5 bases and at J to 7 bases, leaving 12 bases not matched to a gene. The CDR3 loop spans 16 amino acids. CDR3 amino acids: CASSRLGTGKGQPQHF. The CDR3 DNA is TGTGCCAGCAGTCGACTCGGGACAGGGAAAGGGCAGCCCCAGCATTTT.

This clonotype has ten or more counts. The rearrangement uses TRBV5-1 and TRBJ2-7; D tentatively fits TRBD1 or TRBD2 (5 bases each). This CDR3 has 15 residues. Germline V gene lookup returns CDR1 SGHRS and CDR2 YFSETQ. V was cut by 0 bases and J by 5 bases, with 15 bases left in between. CDR3 sequence (DNA): TGCGCCAGCAGCTTGGTAGGGACGACAGACCACGAGCAGTACTTC. This encodes CASSLVGTTDHEQYF. Complete variable domain (other parts from reference TRBV5-1 and TRBJ2-7): KAGVTQTPRYLIKTRGQQVTLSCSPISGHRSVSWYQQTPGQGLQFLFEYFSETQRNKGNFPGRFSGRQFSNSRSEMNVSTLELGDSALYLCASSLVGTTDHEQYFGPGTRLTVT.

At least ten counts were recorded for this clonotype. The genes are TRBV11-2 and TRBJ2-7; 11 nucleotides agree with TRBD2. Germline V lookup: CDR1 SGHAT, CDR2 FQNNGV. The CDR3 has 16 amino acids. V lost 5 bases, J lost 2 bases, and 8 bases stayed unmatched. DNA of the CDR3: TGTGCCAGCAGCGACCGGTTTAGCGGGAGGGCCTACGAGCAGTACTTC. It encodes CASSDRFSGRAYEQYF.

This clonotype was detected ten times or more. The chain carries TRBV11-2 and TRBJ1-2, with TRBD1 matching over 8 bases. V lost 5 bases to trimming and J lost 5 bases; unmatched junction nucleotides: 16. In germline, CDR1 is SGHAT, CDR2 FQNNGV. The CDR3 consists of 17 residues. CDR3 sequence (DNA): TGTGCCAGCAGCCCTAGTGGGGGACAGGATTACGGTTATGGCTACACCTTC. Its protein product is CASSPSGGQDYGYGYTF. Complete variable domain (other parts from reference TRBV11-2 and TRBJ1-2): EAGVAQSPRYKIIEKRQSVAFWCNPISGHATLYWYQQILGQGPKLLIQFQNNGVVDDSQLPKDRFSAERLKGVDSTLKIQPAKLEDSAVYLCASSPSGGQDYGYGYTFGSGTRLTVV.

This clonotype has a count of ten or more. The chain employs TRBV28 and TRBJ1-5; no clear D. The V end lost 6 bases, the J end lost 4 bases, and 16 bases lay between the germline ends. The V gene's germline CDR1 is MDHEN and CDR2 SYDVKM. The CDR3 is made up of 15 amino acids. The CDR3 region has the DNA TGTGCCAGCAGCTCCCTCGACATGTGGAATCAGCCCCAGCATTTT. As protein: CASSSLDMWNQPQHF.

This clonotype showed up many times. This chain uses TRBV10-3 with TRBJ1-1; 9 bases align to TRBD1. V dropped 6 bases and J dropped 0; count of bases not matched to a gene: 11. Germline CDR1 reads ENHRY; CDR2 reads SYGVKD. The CDR3 length is 17 residues. The CDR3 sequence is CAISPGQGSFMNTEAFF. CDR3 DNA sequence: TGTGCCATCAGCCCGGGACAGGGCTCTTTCATGAACACTGAAGCTTTCTTT.

This clonotype came up a few times. V and J are TRBV12-3 or TRBV12-4 and TRBJ2-5, with 11 bases aligning to TRBD2. This CDR3 comprises 17 residues. V was pared by 0 bases and J by 4 bases, with 7 bases of the junction left unmatched. The CDR3 DNA reads as TGTGCCAGCAGTTTAGCGGCCCTAGCGGGGGGTGGAGAGACCCAGTACTTC. It codes for CASSLAALAGGGETQYF.

This clonotype was found a few times. This chain links TRBV6-1 with TRBJ1-2; D unclear. Trimming took off 7 bases at V and 0 bases at J, with 12 bases between the two ends. The CDR3 runs 14 residues. In germline, CDR1 is MNHNS, CDR2 SASEGT. This chain's CDR3 is CASMLVIANYGYTF. CDR3 DNA sequence: TGTGCCAGCATGCTAGTGATAGCTAACTATGGCTACACCTTC.

This clonotype was counted once. The V gene is TRBV2, the J gene TRBJ2-7; the D gene is possibly TRBD1 (5 bases). Germline CDR1 and CDR2: SNHLY and FYNNEI. V lost 1 base and J lost 0, with 10 bases in between. The CDR3 contains 15 residues. The CDR3 DNA reads TGTGCCAGCAGTGAAGATAGGCAGGGCTCCTACGAGCAGTACTTC. Translation: CASSEDRQGSYEQYF.